Given below is one TCR beta chain in context. Its antigen is not known. These data originate in a study of cytomegalovirus exposure and HLA in healthy donors. PCR primers comprised 60 Vbeta and 13 Jbeta primers. The method was immunoSEQ multiplex PCR; TCRdb's version includes in-frame clones alone and lacks a portion of them. In the table there are around 120,000 clones, about three quarters of which are singletons. Overall study findings and caveats: Information on immune exposure was restricted to one variable (CMV serostatus). The productive fraction for most TCR beta V segments was about 87% or about 30% in an earlier analysis.

The germline CDR1 and CDR2 sequences are SGHTA and FQGNSA. With 5 bases clipped from V and 0 bases from J, the junction kept 3 bases outside the gene matches. The CDR3 is 15 amino acids. V usage is TRBV7-2 and J usage is TRBJ1-4, with 7 positions matching TRBD1. Material: PBMCs. The receptor comes from a woman in her thirties or forties in good health and CMV-seropositive. CDR3: CASSEQGATNEKLFF. DNA of the CDR3: TGTGCCAGCAGCGAGCAGGGGGCAACTAATGAAAAACTGTTTTTT.